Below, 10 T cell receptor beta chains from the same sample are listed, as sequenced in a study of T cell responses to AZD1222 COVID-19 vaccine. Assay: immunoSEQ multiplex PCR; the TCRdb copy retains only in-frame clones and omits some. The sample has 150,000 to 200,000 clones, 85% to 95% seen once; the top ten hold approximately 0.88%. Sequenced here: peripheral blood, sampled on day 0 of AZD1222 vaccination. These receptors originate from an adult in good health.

The CDR3: CASSLAQIHEQFF. CDR3 sequence (DNA): TGTGCCAGCAGCTTAGCGCAGATCCATGAGCAGTTCTTC. This chain joins TRBV7-8 and TRBJ2-1; D remains unclear. CDR3 length: 13 amino acids. V was cut by 0 bases and J by 8 bases, with 8 bases left in between. Germline V lookup: CDR1 SGHVS, CDR2 FQNEAQ.

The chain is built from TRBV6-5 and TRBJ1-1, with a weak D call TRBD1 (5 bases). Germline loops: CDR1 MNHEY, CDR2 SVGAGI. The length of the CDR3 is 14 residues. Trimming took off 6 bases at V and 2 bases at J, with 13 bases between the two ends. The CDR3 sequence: CASSGWGVNTEAFF. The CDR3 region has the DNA TGTGCCAGCAGCGGTTGGGGGGTTAACACTGAAGCTTTCTTT.

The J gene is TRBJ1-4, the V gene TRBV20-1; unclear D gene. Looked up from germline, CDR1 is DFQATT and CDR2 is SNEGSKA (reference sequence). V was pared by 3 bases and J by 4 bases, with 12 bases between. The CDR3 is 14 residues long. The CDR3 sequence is CSASRRINNEKLFF. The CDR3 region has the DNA TGCAGTGCTAGTAGGCGGATTAATAATGAAAAACTGTTTTTT.

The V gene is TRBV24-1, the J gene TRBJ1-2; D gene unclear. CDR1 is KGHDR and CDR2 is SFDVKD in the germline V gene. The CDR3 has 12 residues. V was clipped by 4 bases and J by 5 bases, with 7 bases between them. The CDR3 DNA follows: TGTGCCACCAGTGAGGCAGGTTATGGCTACACCTTC. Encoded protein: CATSEAGYGYTF.

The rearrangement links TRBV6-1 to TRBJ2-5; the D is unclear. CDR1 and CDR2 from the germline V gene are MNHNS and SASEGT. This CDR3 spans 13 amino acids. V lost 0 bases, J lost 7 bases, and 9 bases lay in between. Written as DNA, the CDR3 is TGTGCCAGCAGTGAAGCAGTACCGGGGACCCAGTACTTC. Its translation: CASSEAVPGTQYF.

The CDR3 DNA is TGTGCCAGCAGTCCGGACAGGGTACGGGGCTACACCTTC. Its protein product is CASSPDRVRGYTF. The V and J genes are TRBV7-2 and TRBJ1-2, with 8 bases aligning to TRBD1. Trimming took 6 bases from V and 8 from J; bases not matched to a gene: 8. Looked up from germline, CDR1 is SGHTA and CDR2 is FQGNSA. The CDR3 loop spans 13 amino acids.

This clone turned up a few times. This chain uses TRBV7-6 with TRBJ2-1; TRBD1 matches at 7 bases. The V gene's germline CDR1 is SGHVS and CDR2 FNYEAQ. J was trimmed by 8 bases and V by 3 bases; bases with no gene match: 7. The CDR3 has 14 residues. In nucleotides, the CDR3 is TGTGCCAGCAGCTTGGACAGTCAGGGGGATGAGCAGTTCTTC. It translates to CASSLDSQGDEQFF.

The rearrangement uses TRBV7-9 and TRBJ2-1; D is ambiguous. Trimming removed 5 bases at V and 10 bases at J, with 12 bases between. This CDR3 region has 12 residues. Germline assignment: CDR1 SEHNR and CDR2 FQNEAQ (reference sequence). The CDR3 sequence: CASSHLREEQFF. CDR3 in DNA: TGTGCCAGCAGCCACCTTAGAGAAGAGCAGTTCTTC.

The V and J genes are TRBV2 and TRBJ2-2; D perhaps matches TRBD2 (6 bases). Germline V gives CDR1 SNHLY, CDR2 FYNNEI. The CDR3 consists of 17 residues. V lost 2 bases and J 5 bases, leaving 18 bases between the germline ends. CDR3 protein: CASSESPKRVRTGELFF. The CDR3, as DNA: TGTGCCAGCAGTGAAAGTCCTAAGCGGGTAAGGACCGGGGAGCTGTTTTTT.

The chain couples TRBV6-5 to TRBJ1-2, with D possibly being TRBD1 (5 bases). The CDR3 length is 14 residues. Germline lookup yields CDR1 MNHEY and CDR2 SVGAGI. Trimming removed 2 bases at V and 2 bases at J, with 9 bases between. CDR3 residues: CASSYGTPNYGYTF. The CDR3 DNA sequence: TGTGCCAGCAGTTACGGGACGCCGAACTATGGCTACACCTTC.